The 23 T cell receptor beta chains given below trace back to one sample, sequenced in a study of blood T cells in healthy people across ages. A second about 7 to 11 cycle PCR used barcoded and J-beta primers. In TCRdb, the 5' RACE reads were re-called with MiXCR into one record per CDR3 protein. The repertoire holds 800,000 or so distinct CDR3 sequences, around a quarter seen once, with under 4.5% in the top ten. These sequences were also reported in another study, on T cells of mothers and their children.

Sequencing was carried out using blood. All receptors derive from a boy aged 5 to 17 in good health.

CDR3 protein: CASSAPLAFDEQFF. The CDR3 coding sequence is TGTGCCAGCAGCGCCCCGCTAGCGTTCGATGAGCAGTTCTTC. The genes are TRBV7-2 and TRBJ2-1; a weak D match, TRBD2 (6 bases). The ends were cut back, 5 bases at V and 8 bases at J, with 16 bases in the middle. Germline-derived CDR1 and CDR2 are SGHTA and FQGNSA. The CDR3 contains 14 residues.

This clonotype occurred a few times. The rearrangement joins TRBV20-1 to TRBJ2-1; no clear D gene. The last part of the DNA fits TRBJ2-5 better; the J call may be wrong. Germline assignment: CDR1 DFQATT and CDR2 SNEGSKA (reference sequence). This CDR3 is 12 amino acids long. CDR3 coding DNA: TGCAGTGTAGGTCATCAGCAAGAGACCCAGTACTTC. Translating it yields CSVGHQQETQYF.

This clonotype turned up a few times. J is TRBJ2-1 and V is TRBV7-2; TRBD2 agrees at 10 bases. This CDR3 has 15 residues. In germline, CDR1 is SGHTA, CDR2 FQGNSA. J was trimmed by 2 bases and V by 3 bases; bases with no gene match: 1. The CDR3 region is CASSFLAGAYNEQFF. CDR3 DNA: TGTGCCAGCAGCTTTCTAGCGGGGGCCTACAATGAGCAGTTCTTC.

The chain uses TRBV6-5 and TRBJ2-3; a weak D match, TRBD1 (6 bases). CDR3 size: 15 residues. V was cut by 2 bases and J by 9 bases, with 18 bases left in between. Germline V CDR1 and CDR2: MNHEY, SVGAGI. CDR3 DNA sequence: TGTGCCAGCAGTTACCTGGAGGCAGGGGAATTGACGCAGTATTTT. Protein product: CASSYLEAGELTQYF.

CDR3 coding DNA: TGTGCCACCAGTGATTCCGTGCGGACCTACGAGCAGTACTTC. Amino acids: CATSDSVRTYEQYF. The genes are TRBV24-1 and TRBJ2-7; no definite D call. The germline CDR1 and CDR2 sequences are KGHDR and SFDVKD. CDR3 length: 14 amino acids. V lost 2 bases and J lost 2, with 9 bases in between.

This clonotype was found a few times. This CDR3 reads CASSLTGPSYNEQFF. For the CDR3, the DNA is TGCGCCAGCAGTCTAACAGGTCCCTCCTACAATGAGCAGTTCTTC. The rearrangement uses TRBV5-1 and TRBJ2-1; D may be TRBD1 (5 bases). Germline loops: CDR1 SGHRS, CDR2 YFSETQ. The V end lost 5 bases, the J end lost 0 bases, and 12 bases lay between the germline ends. CDR3 length equals 15 residues.

The chain links TRBV29-1 to TRBJ2-2, with 7 bases that match TRBD2. V shed 7 bases, J shed 5 bases, and the junction held 22 bases outside the gene matches. This CDR3 has 18 residues. Germline loops: CDR1 SQVTM, CDR2 ANQGSEA. The CDR3 sequence is CSEPPKAGPSKGTGELFF. The CDR3 nucleotides are TGCAGCGAACCCCCCAAAGCGGGGCCCTCCAAGGGTACCGGGGAGCTGTTTTTT.

The chain joins TRBV6-6 to TRBJ2-3, with unresolved D. Looked up from germline, CDR1 is MNHNY and CDR2 is SVGAGI (reference sequence). The CDR3 covers 16 residues. V gave up 5 bases and J gave up 1 base, with 16 bases separating them. The CDR3 loop reads CASSAPDRTGTDTQYF. CDR3 nucleotide sequence: TGTGCCAGCAGTGCCCCGGACCGCACTGGCACAGATACGCAGTATTTT.

This clonotype has only one observation. The V call is TRBV6-6, the J call TRBJ2-4, with D uncertain. CDR1 and CDR2 from the germline V gene are MNHNY and SVGAGI (reference sequence). This CDR3 has 14 amino acids. Trimming removed 8 bases at V and 3 bases at J, with 14 bases between. The CDR3 region has the DNA TGTGCCAGCCATGATCCCTTCGGCAAAAACATTCAGTACTTC. Amino acids: CASHDPFGKNIQYF.

This clonotype was seen just once. The chain links TRBV27 to TRBJ2-7; the D gene is possibly TRBD1 (5 bases). Deletions cut 2 bases from V and 4 bases from J, with 18 bases between. The CDR3 totals 16 residues. The V gene's germline CDR1 is MNHEY and CDR2 SMNVEV (reference sequence). CDR3 in amino acids: CASSLDSSITGYEQYF. The CDR3 DNA is TGTGCCAGCAGTTTAGACAGTTCCATCACCGGGTACGAGCAGTACTTC.

This clonotype was seen a few times. A junction boundary mismatches the germline segment, possibly from a read error. The chain combines TRBV6-4 with TRBJ2-5; D unclear. The CDR3 runs to 13 residues. CDR1 and CDR2 (germline): MRHNA, SNTAGT. CDR3 sequence reads: CASCENSKETQYF. CDR3 bases: TGTGCCAGCTGTGAAAACAGTAAAGAGACCCAGTACTTC.

In this sample, this clonotype turned up a few times. This rearrangement joins TRBV5-6 to TRBJ1-5; D gene uncertain. Germline CDR1 and CDR2: SGHDT and YYEEEE. V lost 2 bases to trimming and J lost 0 bases, with 9 bases between them. There are 15 residues in the CDR3. CDR3 in amino acids: CASSFGTDSNQPQHF. The CDR3 DNA is TGTGCCAGCAGCTTTGGTACGGATAGCAATCAGCCCCAGCATTTT.

CDR3 sequence: CASSLSPLDGVAFF. CDR3 nucleotides: TGTGCCAGTAGTCTCTCCCCGCTTGACGGGGTCGCTTTCTTT. This chain uses TRBV19 with TRBJ1-1; no clear D. The germline CDR1 and CDR2 sequences are LNHDA and SQIVND (reference sequence). CDR3 length: 14 residues. V shed 5 bases and J shed 11 bases, with 21 bases lying between them.

V and J are TRBV25-1 and TRBJ2-3, with D perhaps matching TRBD2 (7 bases). V lost 3 bases and J lost 2, with 12 bases in between. There are 15 residues in the CDR3. CDR1 is MGHDK and CDR2 is SYGVNS in the germline V gene. CDR3 region: CASSDEGGITDTQYF. Here the CDR3 DNA reads TGTGCCAGCAGTGACGAGGGGGGGATCACAGATACGCAGTATTTT.

The chain uses TRBV7-2 and TRBJ2-3, with D possibly matching TRBD1 (6 bases). With 5 bases removed from V and 4 bases from J, the gap between germline ends came to 19 bases. Germline assignment: CDR1 SGHTA and CDR2 FQGNSA. This CDR3 contains 16 residues. CDR3 sequence: CASSPGVWDIADTQYF. The CDR3 DNA reads as TGTGCCAGCAGCCCCGGGGTCTGGGACATAGCAGATACGCAGTATTTT.

The rearrangement links TRBV4-1 to TRBJ2-1, with 7 bases identical to TRBD2. V was pared by 3 bases and J by 15 bases, with 20 bases of the junction left unmatched. Germline CDR1 and CDR2: MGHRA and YSYEKL. This CDR3 spans 16 amino acids. The chain's CDR3 is CASSHPSAGYSNEWFF. The CDR3 DNA sequence: TGCGCCAGCAGCCATCCCTCAGCGGGATACTCGAATGAGTGGTTCTTC.

CDR3: CASSQARRGNTGELFF. For the CDR3, the DNA is TGTGCCAGCAGCCAAGCACGGCGCGGGAACACCGGGGAGCTGTTTTTT. The chain has TRBV4-2 and TRBJ2-2, with D hard to call. V lost 1 base, J lost 1 base, and 10 bases lay in between. Germline V gene sequence: CDR1 LGHNA, CDR2 YNFKEQ. The CDR3 consists of 16 residues.

This clonotype was counted only a few times. The chain carries TRBV27 and TRBJ1-2; maybe TRBD1 (5 bases). CDR1 is MNHEY, CDR2 SMNVEV, per germline (reference sequence). The V end was cut by 6 bases, the J end by 4 bases, with 18 bases between. The length of the CDR3 is 15 residues. The CDR3 reads CASRSWGGESYGYTF. CDR3 nucleotides: TGTGCCAGCAGATCCTGGGGGGGGGAGAGCTATGGCTACACCTTC.

The V gene is TRBV28, the J gene TRBJ2-7; D remains unclear. The V gene's germline CDR1 is MDHEN and CDR2 SYDVKM. The V and J ends lost 1 base and 0 bases respectively, with 10 bases between them. This CDR3 spans 15 amino acids. CDR3 nucleotide sequence: TGTGCCAGCAGTTTATATTCTGGCCTCTCCTACGAGCAGTACTTC. Its protein is CASSLYSGLSYEQYF. Based on the CDR3 plus reference TRBV28 and TRBJ2-7, the full variable domain is DVKVTQSSRYLVKRTGEKVFLECVQDMDHENMFWYRQDPGLGLRLIYFSYDVKMKEKGDIPEGYSVSREKKERFSLILESASTNQTSMYLCASSLYSGLSYEQYFGPGTRLTVT.

The chain is built from TRBV7-4 and TRBJ2-3; 9 positions agree with TRBD1. This CDR3 has 19 residues. Unmatched junction bases numbered 16, after V lost 3 bases and J lost 3 bases. Germline V gene data show CDR1 as SGHVT and CDR2 as SQSDAQ. The CDR3 spells CASSFGGQGTLQRTDTQYF. Here the CDR3 DNA reads TGTGCCAGCAGCTTCGGAGGACAGGGGACCCTACAGAGAACAGATACGCAGTATTTT. Based on the CDR3 plus reference TRBV7-4 and TRBJ2-3, the full variable domain is GAGVSQSPRYKVAKRGRDVALRCDSISGHVTLYWYRQTLGQGSEVLTYSQSDAQRDKSGRPSGRFSAERPERSVSTLKIQRTEQGDSAVYLCASSFGGQGTLQRTDTQYFGPGTRLTVL.

V usage is TRBV10-3 and J usage is TRBJ2-7; D unclear. Trimming shortened V by 8 bases and J by 1 base, and 9 bases separated the two germline ends. Germline CDR1 and CDR2: ENHRY and SYGVKD. The CDR3 contains 12 residues. CDR3 sequence: CAILDASYEQYF. CDR3 in DNA: TGTGCCATCCTGGACGCATCCTACGAGCAGTACTTC.

This clonotype showed up just a few times. The gene calls are TRBV5-5 and TRBJ2-1; TRBD2 aligns across 11 bases. CDR1 is SGHKS, CDR2 YYEKEE, per germline (reference sequence). V shed 4 bases, J shed 4 bases, and the junction held 10 bases outside the gene matches. This CDR3 is 17 amino acids long. The CDR3 sequence is CASSTAPTSGSYNEQFF. CDR3 sequence (DNA): TGTGCCAGCAGCACGGCTCCCACTAGCGGGAGTTACAATGAGCAGTTCTTC.

The sample holds many counts of this clonotype. V and J are TRBV27 and TRBJ2-5; 12 bases are shared with TRBD2. With the DNA end fitting TRBJ2-7 better, the J assignment may be wrong. CDR1 is MNHEY and CDR2 is SMNVEV in the germline V gene (reference sequence). The CDR3 length is 15 residues. CDR3 residues: CASSTLAGGTYEQYF. As DNA, the CDR3 is TGTGCCAGCAGCACACTAGCGGGGGGCACCTACGAGCAGTACTTC.